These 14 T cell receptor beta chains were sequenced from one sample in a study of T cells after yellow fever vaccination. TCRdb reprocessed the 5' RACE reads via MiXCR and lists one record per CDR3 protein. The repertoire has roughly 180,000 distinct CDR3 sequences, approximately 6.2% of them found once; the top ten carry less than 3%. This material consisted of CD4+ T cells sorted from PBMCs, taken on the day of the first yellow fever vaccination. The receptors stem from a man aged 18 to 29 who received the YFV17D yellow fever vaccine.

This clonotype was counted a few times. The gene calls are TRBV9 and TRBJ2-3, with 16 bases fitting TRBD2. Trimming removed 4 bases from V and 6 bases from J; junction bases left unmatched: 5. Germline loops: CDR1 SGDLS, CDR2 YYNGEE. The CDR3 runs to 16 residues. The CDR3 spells CASSSGLAGGPDTQYF. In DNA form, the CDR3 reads TGTGCCAGCAGCTCGGGACTAGCGGGGGGGCCTGATACGCAGTATTTT.

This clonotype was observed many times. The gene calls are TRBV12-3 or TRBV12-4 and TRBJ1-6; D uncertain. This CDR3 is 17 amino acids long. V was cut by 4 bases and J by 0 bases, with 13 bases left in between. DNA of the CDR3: TGTGCCAGCAGTTCGAAGGAACGGGCCTCCTATAATTCACCCCTCCACTTT. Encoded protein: CASSSKERASYNSPLHF.

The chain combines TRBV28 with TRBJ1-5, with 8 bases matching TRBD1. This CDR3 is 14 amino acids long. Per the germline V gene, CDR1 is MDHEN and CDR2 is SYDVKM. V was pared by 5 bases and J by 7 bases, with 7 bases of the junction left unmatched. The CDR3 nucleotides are TGTGCCAGCAGTCCTAACAGGGGGGGACAGCCCCAGCATTTT. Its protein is CASSPNRGGQPQHF.

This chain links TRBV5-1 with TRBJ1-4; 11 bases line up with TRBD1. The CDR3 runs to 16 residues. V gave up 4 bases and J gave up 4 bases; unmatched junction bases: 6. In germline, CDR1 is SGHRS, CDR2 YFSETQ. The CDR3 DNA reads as TGCGCCAGCAGCCGCGCCGGGACAGGGGGTAATGAAAAACTGTTTTTT. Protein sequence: CASSRAGTGGNEKLFF.

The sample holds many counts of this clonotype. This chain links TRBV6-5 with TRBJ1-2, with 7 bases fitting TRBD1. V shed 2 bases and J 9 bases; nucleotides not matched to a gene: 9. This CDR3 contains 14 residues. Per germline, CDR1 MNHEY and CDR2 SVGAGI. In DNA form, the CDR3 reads TGTGCCAGCAGTTACGATCAGGGGGTTCAAAGCTACACCTTC. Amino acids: CASSYDQGVQSYTF.

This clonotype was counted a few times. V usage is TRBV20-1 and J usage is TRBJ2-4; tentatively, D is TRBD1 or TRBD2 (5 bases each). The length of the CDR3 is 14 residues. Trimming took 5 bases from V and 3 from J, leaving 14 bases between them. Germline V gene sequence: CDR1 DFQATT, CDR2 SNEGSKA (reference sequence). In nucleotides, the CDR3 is TGCAGTGCTTTTCGGGGCGTGGGCAAAAACATTCAGTACTTC. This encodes CSAFRGVGKNIQYF.

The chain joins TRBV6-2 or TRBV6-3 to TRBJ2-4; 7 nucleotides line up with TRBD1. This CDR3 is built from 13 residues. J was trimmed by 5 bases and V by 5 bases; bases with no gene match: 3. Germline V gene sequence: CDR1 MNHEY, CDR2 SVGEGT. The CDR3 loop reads CASSDRVENIQYF. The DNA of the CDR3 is TGTGCCAGCAGTGACAGGGTTGAAAACATTCAGTACTTC.

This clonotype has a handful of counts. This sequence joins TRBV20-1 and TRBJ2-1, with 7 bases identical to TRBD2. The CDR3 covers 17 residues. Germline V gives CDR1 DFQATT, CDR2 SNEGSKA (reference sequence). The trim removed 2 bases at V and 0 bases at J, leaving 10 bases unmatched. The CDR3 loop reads CSARRRGRRSSYNEQFF. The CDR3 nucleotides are TGCAGTGCTAGACGGCGGGGGAGGCGGAGCTCCTACAATGAGCAGTTCTTC.

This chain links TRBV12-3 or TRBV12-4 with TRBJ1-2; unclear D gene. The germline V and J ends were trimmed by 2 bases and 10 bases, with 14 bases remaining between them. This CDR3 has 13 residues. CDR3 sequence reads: CASSLIRPDTYTF. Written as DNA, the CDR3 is TGTGCCAGCAGTTTAATAAGGCCGGATACCTACACCTTC.

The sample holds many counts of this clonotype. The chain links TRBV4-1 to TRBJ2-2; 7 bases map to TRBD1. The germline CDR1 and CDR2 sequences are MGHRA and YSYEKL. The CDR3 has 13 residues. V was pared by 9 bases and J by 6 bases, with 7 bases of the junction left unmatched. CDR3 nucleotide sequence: TGCGCCAGTGGGACAGTTTACCCCGGGGAGCTGTTTTTT. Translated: CASGTVYPGELFF.

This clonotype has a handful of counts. CDR3 nucleotide sequence: TGCAGCGTTGGGACAGGGGTAACCTACGAGCAGTACTTC. Its protein is CSVGTGVTYEQYF. The V gene is TRBV29-1, the J gene TRBJ2-7, with 9 bases lining up with TRBD1. The CDR3 runs 13 residues. V was pared by 4 bases and J by 2 bases, with 3 bases of the junction left unmatched. Germline V gene lookup returns CDR1 SQVTM and CDR2 ANQGSEA.

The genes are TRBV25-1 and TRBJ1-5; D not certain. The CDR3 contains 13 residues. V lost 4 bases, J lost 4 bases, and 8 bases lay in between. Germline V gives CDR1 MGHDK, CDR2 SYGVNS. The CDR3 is CASSGSGNQPQHF. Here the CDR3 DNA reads TGTGCCAGCAGTGGGAGCGGGAATCAGCCCCAGCATTTT.

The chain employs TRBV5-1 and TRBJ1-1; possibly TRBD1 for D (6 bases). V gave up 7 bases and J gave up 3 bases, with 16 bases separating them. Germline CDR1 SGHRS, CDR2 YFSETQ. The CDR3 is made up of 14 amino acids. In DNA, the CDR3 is TGCGCCAGCTCGGACAGCCACATCGACACTGAAGCTTTCTTT. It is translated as CASSDSHIDTEAFF.

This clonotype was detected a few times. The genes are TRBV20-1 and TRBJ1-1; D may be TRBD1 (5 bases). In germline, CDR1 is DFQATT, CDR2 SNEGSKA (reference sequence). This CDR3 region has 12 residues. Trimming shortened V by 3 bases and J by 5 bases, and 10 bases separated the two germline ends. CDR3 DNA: TGCAGTGCTAGGGCAGGGAGGACTGAAGCTTTCTTT. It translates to CSARAGRTEAFF.